The clone carrying this T cell receptor (beta chain) was counted a few times. Its antigen is undetermined. The junction had 9 bases not matched to a gene; V was cut back by 6 bases and J by 4 bases. The germline V gene encodes CDR1 MGHRA and CDR2 YSYEKL. There are 15 residues in the CDR3. This specimen comes from a study of PD-1 blockade in classical Hodgkin lymphoma. At the level of the study: With a 2-week interval, patients received intravenous nivolumab at 3 mg/kg.

Time point in this sample: cycle 4 day 1 (C4D1), after less than 7 weeks of nivolumab. Every patient had relapsed following autologous stem cell transplantation, and cohorts differed in brentuximab vedotin exposure. Each best response was a complete response, a partial response or progressive disease. Only in-frame clones appear in the TCRdb table, and some are missing; sequencing was by immunoSEQ multiplex PCR. Of some 19,000 clones in the sample, 70% to 75% were seen once. Study-wide points: Patients with a complete response exhibited baseline diversity comparable to newly diagnosed patients. TCR diversity at baseline was reported to be reduced in newly diagnosed patients relative to healthy donors.

This chain links TRBV4-1 with TRBJ1-5; 7 bases agree with TRBD1. Sequencing was performed on peripheral blood mononuclear cells (PBMCs), taken before the fourth cycle of nivolumab. The clonotype was recovered from a human donor with classical Hodgkin lymphoma. Written as DNA, the CDR3 is TGCGCCAGCAGTCTATTAACAGGGGTAAATCAGCCCCAGCATTTT. As protein: CASSLLTGVNQPQHF.